This TCR beta chain was sequenced in a study of blood T cell repertoires in COVID-19. On the study more broadly: PBMCs, B-cell-depleted T cells, or T cells provided the cDNA or gDNA that made up the material.

Produced via immunoSEQ multiplex PCR; TCRdb's table is partial and in-frame only. The sample lists 250,000 or so clones, roughly 88% seen once, with around 3.1% in the top ten. All enrollees were roughly 18 to 89 years old and from 25 or so US areas. The CDR3 is 16 residues long. Per germline, CDR1 SGHDT and CDR2 YYEEEE. Deletions cut 3 bases from V and 6 bases from J, with 16 bases between. This TCR was sampled from a woman aged 40 to 55 who had been exposed to COVID-19. Sequencing was performed on PBMCs or T cells enriched from blood (not recorded which). The V call is TRBV5-6, the J call TRBJ1-6; D gene uncertain. This chain's CDR3 is CASSYSDRDLNSPLHF. CDR3 in DNA: TGTGCCAGCAGCTATTCTGATCGGGATCTTAATTCACCCCTCCACTTT. The entire variable domain, with the rest obtained from reference TRBV5-6 and TRBJ1-6, is as follows: DAGVTQSPTHLIKTRGQQVTLRCSPKSGHDTVSWYQQALGQGPQFIFQYYEEEERQRGNFPDRFSGHQFPNYSSELNVNALLLGDSALYLCASSYSDRDLNSPLHFGNGTRLTVT.